Listed below are T cell receptor beta chains from one sample, sequenced in a study of chemoradiotherapy in HPV16-positive cancers. Sequencing used immunoSEQ multiplex PCR; TCRdb keeps in-frame clones, though not all of them. The sample contains about 11,000 clones, roughly 70% of which appear only once. This material was collected from a patient who underwent chemoradiotherapy. The receptors were gathered from a human donor with HPV-associated anogenital cancer. Each CDR3 is given with its conserved first and last residue. Fields, in order: clone size, V gene, J gene, D gene, CDR3 DNA, CDR3 protein. D genes are given only for firm matches. Clone size appears in some rows only: once, few, many, or a class for an expanded clone.

.,TRBV6-5,TRBJ2-2,TRBD2,TGTACCAGCAGTTACGGGGGGAGGACCGGGGAGCTGTTTTTT,CTSSYGGRTGELFF
.,TRBV19,TRBJ2-2,.,TGTGCCAGTAGACGGCTAGCCATTCGAGTCACCGGGGAGCTGTTTTTT,CASRRLAIRVTGELFF
.,TRBV28,TRBJ1-4,.,TGTGCCAGCAGTTTACAGGGGATTAATGAAAAACTGTTTTTT,CASSLQGINEKLFF
.,TRBV28,TRBJ2-3,.,TGTGCCAGCAGCCAGGGTCCAGATACGCAGTATTTT,CASSQGPDTQYF
.,TRBV7-2,TRBJ1-1,.,TGTGCCAGCAGCACTGGACAGAACACTGAAGCTTTCTTT,CASSTGQNTEAFF
.,TRBV7-9,TRBJ2-3,TRBD2,TGTGCCAGCAGCTTATATTCCGGGACTAGCGCTAGCACAGATACGCAGTATTTT,CASSLYSGTSASTDTQYF
.,TRBV4-1,TRBJ2-3,TRBD2,TGCGCCAGCAGCCCCATCGGACTAGCGGGAGAGTCGGATACGCAGTATTTT,CASSPIGLAGESDTQYF
.,TRBV10-3,TRBJ1-2,.,TGTGCCATCAGTGAGTCTTGGGGAAACTATGGCTACACCTTC,CAISESWGNYGYTF
.,TRBV5-6,TRBJ1-2,.,TGTGCCAGCAGCTTGTGGGGGGACTATGGCTACACCTTC,CASSLWGDYGYTF
once,TRBV4-1,TRBJ2-7,.,TGCGCCAGCAGCCAAGGGCAGGGTACCTACGAGCAGTACTTC,CASSQGQGTYEQYF
.,TRBV5-5,TRBJ2-6,.,TGTGCCAGCAGCTTGTTGCGGGCGCGCGGGGCCAACGTCCTGACTTTC,CASSLLRARGANVLTF
.,TRBV12-5,TRBJ2-3,TRBD1,TGTGCTAGTGGTTTGGGGACAGGCCACACAGATACGCAGTATTTT,CASGLGTGHTDTQYF
.,TRBV9,TRBJ2-7,TRBD1,TGTGCCAGCAGCGTAGCTCCGGACAGGGCCCACGAGCAGTACTTC,CASSVAPDRAHEQYF
.,TRBV6-1,TRBJ1-5,TRBD1,TGTGCCAGCAGCGAAATCACAGGGGGCAATCAGCCCCAGCATTTT,CASSEITGGNQPQHF
once,TRBV28,TRBJ1-1,TRBD1,TGTGCCAGCAGACTCGACAGGGCGGTGAACACTGAAGCTTTCTTT,CASRLDRAVNTEAFF
.,TRBV7-3,TRBJ2-3,.,TGTGCCAGCAGCCCGACTCGCACAGATACGCAGTATTTT,CASSPTRTDTQYF
.,TRBV19,TRBJ1-2,.,TGTGCCAGTAGTATCGGTGGGAGGGTTGGAGGCTACACCTTC,CASSIGGRVGGYTF
few,TRBV4-1,TRBJ1-1,.,TGCGCCAGCAGCCATCCCACGGGACTCAAGGGGACTGAAGCTTTCTTT,CASSHPTGLKGTEAFF
.,TRBV7-3,TRBJ1-2,.,TGTGCCAGCACTGAAGTACCGGGGCAGGAGCTCGACGGCTACACCTTC,CASTEVPGQELDGYTF
.,TRBV5-1,TRBJ2-1,TRBD2,TGCGCCAGCACCTCTACTAGCGGAAGCTCCTACAATGAGCAGTTCTTC,CASTSTSGSSYNEQFF
.,TRBV5-1,TRBJ2-7,.,TGCGCCAGCAGCTTGGGTAGCCGACCCTCCTACGAGCAGTACTTC,CASSLGSRPSYEQYF
few,TRBV9,TRBJ2-1,.,TGTGCCAGCAGCACCGGAGACCCGGATGAGCAGTTCTTC,CASSTGDPDEQFF
few,TRBV28,TRBJ1-2,.,TGTGCCAGCGGACGTCCCGTGACCTATGGCTACACCTTC,CASGRPVTYGYTF
.,TRBV10-1,TRBJ1-4,TRBD1,TGCGCCAGCAGTGAGGGGACAGGGCGGTCGAAGGAAAAACTGTTTTTT,CASSEGTGRSKEKLFF
few,TRBV4-2,TRBJ2-5,TRBD2,TGTGCCAGCAGCCAAGATGACCTAGCGGGAGCAGAGACCCAGTACTTC,CASSQDDLAGAETQYF
.,TRBV7-2,TRBJ1-2,TRBD1,TGTGCCAGCAGCCTAGGGACAGGGGACTATGGCTACACCTTC,CASSLGTGDYGYTF
.,TRBV5-4,TRBJ2-3,TRBD2,TGTGCCAGCAGCTTGAGGACCGGGACTAGCGGACGGCCGAGCACAGATACGCAGTATTTT,CASSLRTGTSGRPSTDTQYF